This TCR beta chain stems from a study of blood T cell repertoires in COVID-19. Background on the study: Acute and convalescent COVID-19 samples came from the United States, Italy and Spain. Sources were T cells, B-cell-depleted T cells, or PBMCs; the material itself was cDNA or gDNA.

Authors' analysis steps: Reference gene primer amplification yielded estimated nucleated cell counts. Measured with immunoSEQ multiplex PCR; TCRdb has only the in-frame clones, and not every one. For V, J and clone size, that table is used; D and trimming come from the DNA. The sample includes some 260,000 clones, 70% to 85% seen only once; the top ten take about 4%. The CDR3 is 14 amino acids. Looked up from germline, CDR1 is MNHEY and CDR2 is SMNVEV (reference sequence). The V end was cut by 6 bases, the J end by 1 base, with 12 bases between. Sequencing was performed on peripheral blood. V is TRBV27 and J is TRBJ1-1; no definite D call. The receptor was derived from a middle-aged woman with active or convalescent COVID-19. The CDR3: CASRTSQRNTEAFF. The DNA of the CDR3 is TGTGCCAGCAGAACTAGCCAGAGGAACACTGAAGCTTTCTTT.